One sample yielded the 3 T cell receptor beta chains listed below, sequenced in a study of shared clonotypes between healthy human individuals. The method was immunoSEQ multiplex PCR; TCRdb's version includes in-frame clones alone and lacks a portion of them. This repertoire shows some 1.5 million clones, 95% to 99% found once; its top ten account for less than 0.55%. What was sequenced was naive CD4+ T cells sorted from blood. Noted subset: CD45RA+ positively selected. The receptors derive from a man aged 25-45 years in good health.

The CDR3 nucleotides are TGTGCCAGCAGCAGCGACTCCTTGATGCAGTATTTT. The encoded protein is CASSSDSLMQYF. The chain couples TRBV7-2 to TRBJ2-3, with D unresolved. CDR1 and CDR2 from the germline V gene are SGHTA and FQGNSA. V lost 5 bases, J lost 11 bases, and 14 bases lay in between. CDR3 length equals 12 residues.

As for this clone: One end of the junction is discordant with germline, which a read error may explain. J is TRBJ1-3 and V is TRBV2; D uncertain. CDR1 is SNHLY, CDR2 FYNNEI, per germline. This CDR3 is 12 amino acids long. CDR3 nucleotide sequence: TGTGCCAGCAGTCAAGCTGGAAACACCATATATTTT. Residues: CASSQAGNTIYF.

The chain recombines TRBV7-7 with TRBJ2-1; the match to TRBD1 covers 10 bases. Germline V lookup: CDR1 SSHAT, CDR2 FNYEAQ (reference sequence). The CDR3 length is 15 residues. After removal of 1 base from V and 8 bases from J, the junction contained 5 bases not matched to a gene. The CDR3 sequence is CASSLGDRGPDEQFF. The CDR3, as DNA: TGTGCCAGCAGCTTAGGCGACAGGGGGCCTGATGAGCAGTTCTTC.